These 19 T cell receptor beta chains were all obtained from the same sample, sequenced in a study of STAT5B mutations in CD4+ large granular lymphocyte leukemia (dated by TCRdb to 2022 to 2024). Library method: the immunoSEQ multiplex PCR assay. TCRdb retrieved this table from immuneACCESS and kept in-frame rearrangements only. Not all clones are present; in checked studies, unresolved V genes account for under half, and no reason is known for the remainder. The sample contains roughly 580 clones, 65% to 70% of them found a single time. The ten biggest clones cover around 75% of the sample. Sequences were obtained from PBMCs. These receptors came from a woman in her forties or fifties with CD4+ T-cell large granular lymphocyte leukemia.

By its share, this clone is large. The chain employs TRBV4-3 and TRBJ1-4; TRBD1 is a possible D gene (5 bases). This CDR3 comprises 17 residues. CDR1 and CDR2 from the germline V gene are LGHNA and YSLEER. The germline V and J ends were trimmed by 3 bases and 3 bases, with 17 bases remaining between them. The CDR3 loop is CASSQKPVAGSNEKLFF. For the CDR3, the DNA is TGCGCCAGCAGCCAGAAGCCCGTGGCAGGGTCTAATGAAAAACTGTTTTTT.

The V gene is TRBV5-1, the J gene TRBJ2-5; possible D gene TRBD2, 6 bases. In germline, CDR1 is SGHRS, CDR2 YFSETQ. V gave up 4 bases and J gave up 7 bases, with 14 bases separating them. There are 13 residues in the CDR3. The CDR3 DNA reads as TGCGCCAGCAGCCCGGGGACTGTGGGGACCCAGTACTTC. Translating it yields CASSPGTVGTQYF.

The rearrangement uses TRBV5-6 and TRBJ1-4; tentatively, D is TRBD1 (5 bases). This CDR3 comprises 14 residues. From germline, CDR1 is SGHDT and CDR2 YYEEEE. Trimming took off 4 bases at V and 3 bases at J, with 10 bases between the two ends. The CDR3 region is CASSAGNSNEKLFF. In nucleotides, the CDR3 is TGTGCCAGCAGCGCAGGGAATTCTAATGAAAAACTGTTTTTT.

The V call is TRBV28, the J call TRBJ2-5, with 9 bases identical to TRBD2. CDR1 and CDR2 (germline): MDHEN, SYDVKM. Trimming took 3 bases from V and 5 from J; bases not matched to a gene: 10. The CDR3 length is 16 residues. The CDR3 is CASSLGGGRAGETQYF. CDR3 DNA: TGTGCCAGCAGTTTGGGGGGCGGGAGGGCTGGGGAGACCCAGTACTTC.

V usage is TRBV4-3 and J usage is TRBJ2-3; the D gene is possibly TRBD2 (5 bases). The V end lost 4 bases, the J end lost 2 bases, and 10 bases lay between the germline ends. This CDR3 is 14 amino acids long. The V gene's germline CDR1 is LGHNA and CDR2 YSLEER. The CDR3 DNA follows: TGCGCCAGCAGCCCTACGGGGATCACAGATACGCAGTATTTT. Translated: CASSPTGITDTQYF.

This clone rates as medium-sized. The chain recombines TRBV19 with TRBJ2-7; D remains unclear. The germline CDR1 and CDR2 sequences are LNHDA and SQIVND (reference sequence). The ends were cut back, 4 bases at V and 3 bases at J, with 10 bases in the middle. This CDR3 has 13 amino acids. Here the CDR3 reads CASSTAILYEQYF. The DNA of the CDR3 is TGTGCCAGTAGTACCGCGATCCTCTACGAGCAGTACTTC.

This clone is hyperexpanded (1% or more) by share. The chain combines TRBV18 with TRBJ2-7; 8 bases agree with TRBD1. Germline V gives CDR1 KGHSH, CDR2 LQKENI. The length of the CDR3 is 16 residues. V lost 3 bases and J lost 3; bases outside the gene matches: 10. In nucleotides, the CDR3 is TGTGCCAGCTCACCGACGGGACAGGTTCGGATCTACGAGCAGTACTTC. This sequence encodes CASSPTGQVRIYEQYF.

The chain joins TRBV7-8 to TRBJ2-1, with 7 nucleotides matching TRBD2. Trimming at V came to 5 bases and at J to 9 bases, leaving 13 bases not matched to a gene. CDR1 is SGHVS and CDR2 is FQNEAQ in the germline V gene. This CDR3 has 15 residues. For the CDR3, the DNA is TGTGCCAGCAGCCCGACGGTGAGCGGGAAGGGTGAGCAGTTCTTC. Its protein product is CASSPTVSGKGEQFF.

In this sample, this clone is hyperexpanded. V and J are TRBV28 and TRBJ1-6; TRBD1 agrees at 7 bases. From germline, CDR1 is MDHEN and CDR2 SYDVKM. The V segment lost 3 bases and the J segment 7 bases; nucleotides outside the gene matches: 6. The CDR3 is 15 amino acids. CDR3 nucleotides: TGTGCCAGCAGTTTGACAGGGTGGCAAAATTCACCCCTCCACTTT. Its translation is CASSLTGWQNSPLHF.

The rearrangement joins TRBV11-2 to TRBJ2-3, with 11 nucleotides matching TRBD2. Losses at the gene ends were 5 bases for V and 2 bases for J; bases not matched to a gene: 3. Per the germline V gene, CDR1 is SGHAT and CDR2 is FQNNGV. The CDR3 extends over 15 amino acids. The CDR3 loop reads CASSRLAGNTDTQYF. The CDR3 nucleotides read TGTGCCAGCAGCCGACTAGCGGGGAACACAGATACGCAGTATTTT.

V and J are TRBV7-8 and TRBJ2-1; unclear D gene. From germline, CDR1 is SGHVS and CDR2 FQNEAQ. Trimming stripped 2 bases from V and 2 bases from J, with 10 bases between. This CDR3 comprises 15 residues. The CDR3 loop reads CASSLIQNPYNEQFF. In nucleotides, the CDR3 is TGTGCCAGCAGCTTAATACAGAACCCCTACAATGAGCAGTTCTTC.

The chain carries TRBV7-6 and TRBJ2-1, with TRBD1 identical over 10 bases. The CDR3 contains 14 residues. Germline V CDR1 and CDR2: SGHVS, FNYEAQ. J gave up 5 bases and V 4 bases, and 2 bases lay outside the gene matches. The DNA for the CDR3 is TGTGCCAGCAGCTCGGGACAGGGGAACAATGAGCAGTTCTTC. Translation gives CASSSGQGNNEQFF.

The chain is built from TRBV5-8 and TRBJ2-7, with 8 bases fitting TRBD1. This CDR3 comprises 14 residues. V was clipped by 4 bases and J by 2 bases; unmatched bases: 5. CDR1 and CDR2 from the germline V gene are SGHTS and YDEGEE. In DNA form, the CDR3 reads TGTGCCAGCAGCACCCGCAGGGGGCCCTACGAGCAGTACTTC. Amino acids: CASSTRRGPYEQYF.

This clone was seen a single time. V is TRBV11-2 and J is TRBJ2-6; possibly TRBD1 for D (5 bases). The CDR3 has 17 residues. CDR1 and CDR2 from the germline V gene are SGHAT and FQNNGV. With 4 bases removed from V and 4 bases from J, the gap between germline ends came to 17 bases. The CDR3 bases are TGTGCCAGCAGCTACAGGCAAAGGGGAAACGGGGCCAACGTCCTGACTTTC. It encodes CASSYRQRGNGANVLTF.

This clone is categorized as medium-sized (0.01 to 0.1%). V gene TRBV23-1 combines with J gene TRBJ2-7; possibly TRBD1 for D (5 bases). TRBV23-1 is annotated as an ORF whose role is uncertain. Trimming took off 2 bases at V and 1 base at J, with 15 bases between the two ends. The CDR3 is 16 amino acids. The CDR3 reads CASSQTTVRISYEQYF. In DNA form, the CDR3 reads TGCGCCAGCAGTCAAACGACAGTGAGGATTTCCTACGAGCAGTACTTC.

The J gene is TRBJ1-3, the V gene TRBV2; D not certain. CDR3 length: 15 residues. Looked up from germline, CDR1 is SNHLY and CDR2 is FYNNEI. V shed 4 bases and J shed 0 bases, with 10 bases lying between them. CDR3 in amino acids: CASSASGPSGNTIYF. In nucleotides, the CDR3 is TGTGCCAGCAGTGCCTCCGGGCCCTCTGGAAACACCATATATTTT.

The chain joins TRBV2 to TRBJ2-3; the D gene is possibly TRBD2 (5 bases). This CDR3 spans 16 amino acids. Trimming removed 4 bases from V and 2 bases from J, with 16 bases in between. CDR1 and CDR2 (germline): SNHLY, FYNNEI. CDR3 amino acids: CASSGRTDPYTDTQYF. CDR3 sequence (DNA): TGTGCCAGCAGTGGTAGGACTGACCCTTACACAGATACGCAGTATTTT.

CDR3 protein: CASSLVAGVNEQYF. The CDR3 DNA is TGTGCCAGCAGCTTAGTAGCGGGAGTTAACGAGCAGTACTTC. The chain employs TRBV7-2 and TRBJ2-7; the match to TRBD2 covers 9 bases. In germline, CDR1 is SGHTA, CDR2 FQGNSA. The junction had 3 bases not matched to a gene; V was cut back by 1 base and J by 5 bases. The CDR3 is 14 amino acids.

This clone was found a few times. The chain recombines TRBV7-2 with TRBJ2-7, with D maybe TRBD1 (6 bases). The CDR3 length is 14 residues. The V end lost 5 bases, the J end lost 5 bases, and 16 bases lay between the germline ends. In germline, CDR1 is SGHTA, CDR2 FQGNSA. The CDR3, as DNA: TGTGCCAGCAGCCCCGGTCCAGGGGTTGACGAGCAGTACTTC. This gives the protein CASSPGPGVDEQYF.